A selection of T cell receptor beta chains follows, all from one sample in a study of blood T cell repertoires in COVID-19. Only in-frame clones appear in the TCRdb table, and some are missing; sequencing was by immunoSEQ multiplex PCR. This table has around 150,000 clones, approximately 90% appearing once. Sequencing input: peripheral blood. These receptors were taken from a human donor with COVID-19, enrolled during active disease. The donor label of this sample is uncertain. The CDR3 runs from the conserved cysteine through the conserved F or W. A D gene is named only where the DNA matches it firmly. Clone size is shown for a subset of rows, as once, few, many or a class of expanded clone.

CDR3nt	CDR3aa	v_gene	d_gene	j_gene	abundance
TGCAGCGGTCTGGCAGGGGCGATGAACACTGAAGCTTTCTTT	CSGLAGAMNTEAFF	TRBV29-1	NA	TRBJ1-1	once
TGCGCCAGCAGCTTGGGACAGGGGATAGGCACCATATATTTT	CASSLGQGIGTIYF	TRBV5-1	TRBD1	TRBJ1-3	once
TGTGCCAGCAGCTTAGCCCAGGCGACCTACGAGCAGTACTTC	CASSLAQATYEQYF	TRBV11-2	NA	TRBJ2-7	NA
TGCGCCAGCAGCTCGGGGTGGGTCACAGGGGACCGTAGCTCTGGGGCCAACGTCCTGACTTTC	CASSSGWVTGDRSSGANVLTF	TRBV5-1	TRBD1	TRBJ2-6	NA
TGTGCCAGCAGTGTCGGGACCGGGACTGGGCTAGATGAGCAGTACTTC	CASSVGTGTGLDEQYF	TRBV2	NA	TRBJ2-7	NA
TGTGCCAGTAGCATGGACAGGGGTCCGGGCAATGAGCAGTTCTTC	CASSMDRGPGNEQFF	TRBV7-8	TRBD1	TRBJ2-1	NA
TGTGCCAGCAGCCACTTAAGCCGGGACAGTCTGATCGCAGGCACCGGGGAGCTGTTTTTT	CASSHLSRDSLIAGTGELFF	TRBV14	TRBD1	TRBJ2-2	NA
TGTGCCAGCACCCAACTTAGCGGGAGCCACAATGAGCAGTTCTTC	CASTQLSGSHNEQFF	TRBV7-9	TRBD2	TRBJ2-1	NA
TGTGCCAGCAGCGTAGGCATCCGGGGGGGCGAATATCGCTCCTACAATGAGCAGTTCTTC	CASSVGIRGGEYRSYNEQFF	TRBV9	TRBD2	TRBJ2-1	NA
TGTGCCAGCAGCCAAGTACTAGCGGGGGGCTATTCTAGCACAGATACGCAGTATTTT	CASSQVLAGGYSSTDTQYF	TRBV3-1/TRBV3-2	TRBD2	TRBJ2-3	NA
TGTGCCAGCAGTGAGACAGGGGGCTCCGGGGAGCTGTTTTTT	CASSETGGSGELFF	TRBV6-1	TRBD1	TRBJ2-2	NA
TGTGCCAGCAGCTTAAACTCCAGGGGACCAGATACGCAGTATTTT	CASSLNSRGPDTQYF	TRBV7-2	NA	TRBJ2-3	NA
TGTGCCAGCTCATACAACGGACAGCCGAACACTGAAGCTTTCTTT	CASSYNGQPNTEAFF	TRBV18	NA	TRBJ1-1	NA
TGTGCCAGCTCACCAACAGGGGAACCTGGAAACACCATATATTTT	CASSPTGEPGNTIYF	TRBV18	TRBD1	TRBJ1-3	NA
TGTGCCAGCAGCGGGACACTTAACAATGAAAAACTGTTTTTT	CASSGTLNNEKLFF	TRBV6-5	NA	TRBJ1-4	few
TGTGCCACCAGTGAGTCGGGTCCCTACAATGAGCAGTTCTTC	CATSESGPYNEQFF	TRBV24-1	NA	TRBJ2-1	NA
TGCGCCAGCGTCAGGCTAGCGGAAGGCAATGAGCAGTTCTTC	CASVRLAEGNEQFF	TRBV5-1	TRBD2	TRBJ2-1	NA
TGTGCCAGCTCACCACCGGTTAGCTCTGACTCCTACAATGAGCAGTTCTTC	CASSPPVSSDSYNEQFF	TRBV18	NA	TRBJ2-1	once
TGTGCCATCAGTTCCCGAGGAGGGGATGGCTACACCTTC	CAISSRGGDGYTF	TRBV10-3	NA	TRBJ1-2	NA
TGTGCCAGCAGCTTAGCGGGCGGGGGAAGCGCTGAAGCTTTCTTT	CASSLAGGGSAEAFF	TRBV7-6	NA	TRBJ1-1	NA
TGTGCCAGCAGCCCCGGGACAGGGGAAGGCGAGCAGTACTTC	CASSPGTGEGEQYF	TRBV3-1/TRBV3-2	TRBD1	TRBJ2-7	NA
TGTGCTAGTGGTTTGCAAGCGGACACTGAAGCTTTCTTT	CASGLQADTEAFF	TRBV12-5	NA	TRBJ1-1	NA
TGTGCCAGCAACATGGAGGGCTCACCCCTCCACTTT	CASNMEGSPLHF	TRBV28	NA	TRBJ1-6	NA
TGTGCCAGCGGTGGACATATGAACACTGAAGCTTTCTTT	CASGGHMNTEAFF	TRBV9	NA	TRBJ1-1	NA
TGTGCCTGGAGTGTGGACAGCAACACTGAAGCTTTCTTT	CAWSVDSNTEAFF	TRBV30	NA	TRBJ1-1	NA
TGTGCCAGCAACCCTAGCGGGGGGAACAATGAGCAGTTCTTC	CASNPSGGNNEQFF	TRBV9	TRBD2	TRBJ2-1	NA
TGCGCCAGCAGGGGGCTATATACGCAGTATTTT	CASRGLYTQYF	TRBV4-1	NA	TRBJ2-3	NA
TGCGCCAGCAGCCAAGGCCCGGACAGCCCCAATCAGCCCCAGCATTTT	CASSQGPDSPNQPQHF	TRBV4-1	NA	TRBJ1-5	NA
TGTGCCAGCAGTCTGGGGGGGGAGAATGAAAAACTGTTTTTT	CASSLGGENEKLFF	TRBV6-5	NA	TRBJ1-4	few
TGTGCCAGCAGCACAGGGAGCTCCTACGAGCAGTACTTC	CASSTGSSYEQYF	TRBV12-3/TRBV12-4	NA	TRBJ2-7	NA
TGTGCCAGCAGTCTGACAGCCGCCTACGAGCAGTACTTC	CASSLTAAYEQYF	TRBV27	NA	TRBJ2-7	NA
TGCGCCAGCAGCCCTGGGACAAGGACACGAGCCTACGAGCAGTACTTC	CASSPGTRTRAYEQYF	TRBV5-1	NA	TRBJ2-7	NA
TGTGCCAGCAGCCCTCGGGTAGGTTACGAGGGATCCTACGAGCAGTACTTC	CASSPRVGYEGSYEQYF	TRBV7-6	NA	TRBJ2-7	NA
TGTGCCAGCAGCGAAGACAGGGGTTGGACAGATACGCAGTATTTT	CASSEDRGWTDTQYF	TRBV14	TRBD1	TRBJ2-3	once
TGTGCCTGGAGTTACGGACAGTTTTATAATTCACCCCTCCACTTT	CAWSYGQFYNSPLHF	TRBV30	NA	TRBJ1-6	NA
TGTGCCAGTAGTGCCGGACAGGTCCCGGGAGAGACCCAGTACTTC	CASSAGQVPGETQYF	TRBV19	TRBD1	TRBJ2-5	NA
TGTGCCAGTCGGACGCGGGGGCGAGGAAACACCATATATTTT	CASRTRGRGNTIYF	TRBV19	NA	TRBJ1-3	NA
TGCGCCAGCAGCTTAGCAGGGCTCGGTCCCACAGATACGCAGTATTTT	CASSLAGLGPTDTQYF	TRBV5-1	NA	TRBJ2-3	NA
TGTGCCACCGAGTCCCTGAACACCGGGGAGCTGTTTTTT	CATESLNTGELFF	TRBV10-3	NA	TRBJ2-2	NA
TGTGCCAGCAGCGTGGGGCAGGGGGATGAAAAACTGTTTTTT	CASSVGQGDEKLFF	TRBV7-9	TRBD1	TRBJ1-4	NA
TGTGCCAGCAGCCTTGGACAGGGGGCCAATGGCTACACCTTC	CASSLGQGANGYTF	TRBV13	TRBD1	TRBJ1-2	NA
TGTGCCAGCAGTGGGGGGCGAGCACAAGATACGCAGTATTTT	CASSGGRAQDTQYF	TRBV25-1	NA	TRBJ2-3	NA
TGTGCCAGCAGTTACGTAGGACAGGGGTACGAGCAGTACTTC	CASSYVGQGYEQYF	TRBV6-5	TRBD1	TRBJ2-7	NA
TGCGCCAGCAGCCAAGTCCCCAGGACAGGGGGTTGGGGGACTGAAGCTTTCTTT	CASSQVPRTGGWGTEAFF	TRBV4-1	TRBD1	TRBJ1-1	many
TGCGCCAGCAGCCAAGTGGTGACGGAGAGCTATGGCTACACCTTC	CASSQVVTESYGYTF	TRBV4-1	NA	TRBJ1-2	NA